This entry is about one T cell receptor beta chain. Antigen specificity is unknown. The sample belongs to a study of cytomegalovirus exposure and HLA in healthy donors. Study-wide results and caveats: Earlier results showed most TCR beta V segments being productive about 87% or about 30% of the time. It emerged from a later analysis that several of the most significant clusters appeared to be linked to common viral pathogens. Researchers counted approximately 160 TCR beta chains as cytomegalovirus-associated. Associated with HLA alleles at 0.05 false discovery rate in a later analysis were about 17,000 TCR beta sequences.

The PCR used 60 Vbeta and 13 Jbeta primers. Produced via immunoSEQ multiplex PCR; TCRdb's table is partial and in-frame only. The sample lists about 270,000 clones; 65% to 85% were seen once. The CDR3 has 15 residues. Trimming cost V 4 bases and J 7 bases; bases outside gene matches: 11. CDR1 and CDR2 (germline): MNHNY, SVGAGI (reference sequence). The receptor's source is a female donor in good health and CMV-seronegative. V is TRBV6-6 and J is TRBJ1-2; 8 bases are a match to TRBD1. Material: PBMCs. The CDR3 sequence: CASSSVGTGGSGYTF. Written as DNA, the CDR3 is TGTGCCAGCAGTTCCGTCGGGACAGGTGGATCTGGCTACACCTTC.